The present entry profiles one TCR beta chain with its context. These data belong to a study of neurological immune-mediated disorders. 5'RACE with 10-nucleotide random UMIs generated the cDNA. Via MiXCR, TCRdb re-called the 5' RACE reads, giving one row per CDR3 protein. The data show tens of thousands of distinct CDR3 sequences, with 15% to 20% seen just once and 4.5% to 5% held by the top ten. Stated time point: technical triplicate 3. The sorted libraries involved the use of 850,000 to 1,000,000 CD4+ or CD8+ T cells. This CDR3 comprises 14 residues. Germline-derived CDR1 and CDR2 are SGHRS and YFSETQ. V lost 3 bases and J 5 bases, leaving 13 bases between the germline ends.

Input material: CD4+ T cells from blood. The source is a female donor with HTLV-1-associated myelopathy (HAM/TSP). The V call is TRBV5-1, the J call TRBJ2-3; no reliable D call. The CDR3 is CASSSDSWIDTQYF. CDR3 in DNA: TGCGCCAGCAGCTCCGACTCGTGGATAGATACGCAGTATTTT.